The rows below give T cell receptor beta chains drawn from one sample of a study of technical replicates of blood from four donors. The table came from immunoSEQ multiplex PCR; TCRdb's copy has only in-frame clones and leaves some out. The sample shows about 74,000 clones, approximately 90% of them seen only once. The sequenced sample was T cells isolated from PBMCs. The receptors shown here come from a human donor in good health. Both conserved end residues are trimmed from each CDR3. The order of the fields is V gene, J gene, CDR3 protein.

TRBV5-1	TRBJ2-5	ASSIERSGRETQY
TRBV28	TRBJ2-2	ASSPGQFVFELF
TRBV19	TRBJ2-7	ASSGASYEQY
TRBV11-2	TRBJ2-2	ASSRTGYPTNTGELF
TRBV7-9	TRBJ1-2	ASSLLEDEVGYT
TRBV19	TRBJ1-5	ASTGGWVQPQH
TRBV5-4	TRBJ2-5	ASSLAYQETQY
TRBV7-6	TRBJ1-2	ASSLRANYGYT
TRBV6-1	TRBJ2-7	ASSEGQALTYEQY
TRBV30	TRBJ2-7	AWTLDRGAYEQY
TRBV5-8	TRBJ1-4	ASSLRYATNEKLF
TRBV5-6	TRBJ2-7	ASSLITAPYEQY
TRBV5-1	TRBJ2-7	ASSFSGSRYEQY
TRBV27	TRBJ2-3	ASRPLEGADTQY
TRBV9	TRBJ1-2	ASSVPGNYGYT
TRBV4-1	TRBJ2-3	ASSQVWTSTSTDTQY
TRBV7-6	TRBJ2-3	ASSSGQGNSADTQY
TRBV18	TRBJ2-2	ASSPYTDGGDTGELF
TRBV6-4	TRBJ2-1	ASSDNNNEQF
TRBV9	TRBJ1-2	ASSAYINYGYT
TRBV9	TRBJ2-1	ASSATGTSGTNEQF
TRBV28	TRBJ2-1	ASTTAYNEQF
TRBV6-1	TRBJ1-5	ASSQDRFNQPQH
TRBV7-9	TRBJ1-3	ASSLGSPGNTIY